This T cell receptor (beta chain) was sequenced for a study of T cell clonotyping in hematopoietic cell transplantation. This CDR3 has 13 residues. The germline V and J ends were trimmed by 4 bases and 1 base, with 10 bases remaining between them. Germline V CDR1 and CDR2: SQVTM, ANQGSEA. About this clone itself: The target antigen is unknown.

Sequenced by immunoSEQ multiplex PCR; TCRdb stores in-frame clones only, minus some. The table lists roughly 40,000 clones, 95% of them singletons. Regarding the study as a whole: Recipient TCR diversity dropped after transplant; expanded clonotypes rose from day 30 to 180.

The rearrangement links TRBV29-1 to TRBJ1-1, with a possible D match to TRBD1 (6 bases). Sequencing was done on a sample of peripheral blood mononuclear cells. The source of this sequence is a man under 40 in good health. Some clones in this sample may be carry-over from other donors' samples. The CDR3 nucleotides are TGCAGCGTTGTCGGCAGGGGGAACACTGAAGCTTTCTTT. Translated, it gives CSVVGRGNTEAFF.